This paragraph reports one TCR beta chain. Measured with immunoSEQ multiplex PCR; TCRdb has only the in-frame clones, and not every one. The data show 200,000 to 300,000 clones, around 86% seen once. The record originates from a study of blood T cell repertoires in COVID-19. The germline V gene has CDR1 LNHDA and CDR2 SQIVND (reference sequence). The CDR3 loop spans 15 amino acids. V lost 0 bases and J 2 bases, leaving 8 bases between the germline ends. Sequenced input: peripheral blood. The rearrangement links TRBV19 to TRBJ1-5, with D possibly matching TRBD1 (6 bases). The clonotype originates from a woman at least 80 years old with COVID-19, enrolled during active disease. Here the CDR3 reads CASSIDKGGNQPQHF. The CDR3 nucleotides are TGTGCCAGTAGTATAGATAAGGGGGGCAATCAGCCCCAGCATTTT.